These 31 T cell receptor beta chains came from one sample sequenced in a study of T-cell reconstitution after alpha-beta-depleted transplantation in children. A library of TCRbeta sequences, prepared with unique molecular identifiers, was generated. Each CDR3 protein gets one entry after TCRdb re-called the PCR reads with MiXCR. The sample records about 310,000 distinct CDR3 sequences, around 25% being singletons. The sequences come from PBMCs, mostly from graft donor cells, collected 180 days after TCRalphabeta/CD19-depleted stem cell transplant. These receptors all come from a male patient between 10 and 17 years old who had a stem cell transplant for acute lymphoblastic leukemia, so the T cells may come from the graft donor.

At least ten counts were recorded for this clonotype. The chain employs TRBV7-9 and TRBJ2-1; the match to TRBD2 covers 8 bases. Germline V CDR1 and CDR2: SEHNR, FQNEAQ (reference sequence). This CDR3 has 15 residues. Trimming took 7 bases from V and 4 from J; bases not matched to a gene: 9. The CDR3 protein is CASTEKRGRYNEQFF. For the CDR3, the DNA is TGTGCCAGCACCGAAAAGCGGGGGCGTTACAATGAGCAGTTCTTC.

The gene calls are TRBV5-1 and TRBJ1-2, with 7 bases matching TRBD1. Looked up from germline, CDR1 is SGHRS and CDR2 is YFSETQ. V lost 1 base to trimming and J lost 8 bases; unmatched junction nucleotides: 8. The length of the CDR3 is 14 residues. The CDR3: CASSLYPGGGGYTF. The CDR3, as DNA: TGCGCCAGCAGCTTGTATCCAGGGGGAGGAGGCTACACCTTC.

This clonotype has just a few counts. The chain couples TRBV12-3 or TRBV12-4 to TRBJ2-1; D remains unclear. The CDR3 has 13 amino acids. Trimming left V 5 bases short and J 3 bases short, with 8 bases between. CDR3 sequence (DNA): TGTGCCAGCAGTCGCAGCTTCTACAATGAGCAGTTCTTC. It yields the protein CASSRSFYNEQFF.

The rearrangement joins TRBV9 to TRBJ1-5; unclear D gene. Germline CDR1 and CDR2: SGDLS and YYNGEE. Trimming shortened V by 0 bases and J by 3 bases, and 7 bases separated the two germline ends. The CDR3 is made up of 14 amino acids. The CDR3 nucleotides are TGTGCCAGCAGCGTAGGTCAGCTCAATCAGCCCCAGCATTTT. Its translation is CASSVGQLNQPQHF.

This clonotype has just a few counts. The J gene is TRBJ2-7, the V gene TRBV20-1; TRBD1 agrees at 8 bases. V lost 0 bases to trimming and J lost 5 bases; unmatched junction nucleotides: 9. This CDR3 has 15 residues. Germline-derived CDR1 and CDR2 are DFQATT and SNEGSKA (reference sequence). The CDR3 DNA reads TGCAGTGCTAGAGAGGTGGACAGGGCGCGCCACGAGCAGTACTTC. Residues: CSAREVDRARHEQYF.

This clonotype was detected only a few times. The CDR3 spells CSARGGFGTEAFF. CDR3 nucleotide sequence: TGCAGCGCCCGAGGGGGTTTTGGCACTGAAGCTTTCTTT. This chain connects TRBV29-1 to TRBJ1-1; maybe TRBD1 (6 bases). The CDR3 runs 13 residues. The V gene lost 7 bases and the J gene lost 4 bases, with 16 bases spanning the gap. Per germline, CDR1 SQVTM and CDR2 ANQGSEA.

The chain is built from TRBV20-1 and TRBJ2-7; D gene uncertain. The CDR3 covers 13 residues. Germline V gene data show CDR1 as DFQATT and CDR2 as SNEGSKA (reference sequence). Trimming took off 6 bases at V and 0 bases at J, with 12 bases between the two ends. The CDR3 here is CSASLTSSYEQYF. CDR3 nucleotide sequence: TGCAGTGCCTCCCTGACCAGCTCCTACGAGCAGTACTTC.

The sample holds a few counts of this clonotype. V and J are TRBV4-1 and TRBJ2-2, with D perhaps matching TRBD2 (6 bases). V lost 1 base to trimming and J lost 4 bases, with 13 bases between them. The CDR3 loop spans 16 amino acids. Germline CDR1 and CDR2: MGHRA and YSYEKL. CDR3 residues: CASSQVEGLITGELFF. CDR3 nucleotides: TGCGCCAGCAGCCAAGTGGAGGGATTAATCACCGGGGAGCTGTTTTTT.

The CDR3 bases are TGCGCCAGCAGCCAAGAGGCAGAACCCTTATCTTCTGGCTACACCTTC. Translated, it gives CASSQEAEPLSSGYTF. This sequence joins TRBV4-1 and TRBJ1-2, with D hard to call. V dropped 0 bases and J dropped 7 bases, with 18 bases sitting between them. The germline gives CDR1 MGHRA, CDR2 YSYEKL. The CDR3 length is 16 residues.

The chain joins TRBV5-1 to TRBJ1-2; the D gene is possibly TRBD1 (5 bases). This CDR3 has 13 amino acids. V gave up 8 bases and J gave up 2 bases, with 13 bases separating them. From germline, CDR1 is SGHRS and CDR2 YFSETQ. CDR3 bases: TGCGCCAGTTGGGGCAGCCCGAACTATGGCTACACCTTC. Its translation: CASWGSPNYGYTF.

This clonotype appeared a few times. The V call is TRBV7-2, the J call TRBJ2-7, with D possibly TRBD2 on 6 matching bases. Germline assignment: CDR1 SGHTA and CDR2 FQGNSA. This CDR3 has 13 residues. Deletions cut 3 bases from V and 6 bases from J, with 12 bases between. Here the CDR3 reads CASSLPGVREQYF. As DNA, the CDR3 is TGTGCCAGCAGCTTGCCGGGAGTGCGCGAGCAGTACTTC.

This clonotype was seen once. This chain links TRBV5-1 with TRBJ2-3, with D perhaps TRBD1 or TRBD2 (5 bases each). CDR1 SGHRS and CDR2 YFSETQ come from the germline V gene. The V gene lost 3 bases and the J gene lost 1 base, with 12 bases spanning the gap. The CDR3 loop spans 15 amino acids. CDR3 region: CASSSSGTGTDTQYF. CDR3 nucleotide sequence: TGCGCCAGCAGCTCGTCAGGGACGGGCACAGATACGCAGTATTTT.

In this sample, this clonotype turned up a few times. V gene TRBV4-1 combines with J gene TRBJ2-1; TRBD2 matches at 8 bases. This CDR3 has 15 residues. V lost 1 base and J lost 8; bases outside the gene matches: 7. Germline CDR1 is MGHRA and CDR2 is YSYEKL. The CDR3 region is CASSQVPGGRHEQFF. The CDR3 nucleotides are TGCGCCAGCAGCCAAGTACCGGGAGGGAGGCATGAGCAGTTCTTC.

CDR3 amino acids: CASSPLLTSGSYNEQFF. The CDR3 DNA follows: TGTGCCAGCAGCCCGCTCTTGACTAGTGGGTCCTACAATGAGCAGTTCTTC. The chain has TRBV7-9 and TRBJ2-1; a weak D match, TRBD2 (6 bases). CDR1 is SEHNR, CDR2 FQNEAQ, per germline (reference sequence). The CDR3 has 17 amino acids. V gave up 5 bases and J gave up 1 base, with 18 bases separating them.

The J gene is TRBJ2-7, the V gene TRBV29-1; perhaps TRBD2 as D (6 bases). CDR1 and CDR2 from the germline V gene are SQVTM and ANQGSEA. V shed 3 bases and J shed 3 bases, with 15 bases lying between them. This CDR3 has 14 residues. In DNA, the CDR3 is TGCAGCGTTGATGGGGGGACTGTAAGCTACGAGCAGTACTTC. Protein: CSVDGGTVSYEQYF.

The rearrangement joins TRBV9 to TRBJ2-1; 7 bases match TRBD1. The V gene's germline CDR1 is SGDLS and CDR2 YYNGEE. Trimming took 3 bases from V and 9 from J; bases not matched to a gene: 9. The CDR3 is 14 residues long. CDR3 in amino acids: CASSAHGTVGEQFF. Here the CDR3 DNA reads TGTGCCAGCAGCGCCCACGGGACAGTGGGTGAGCAGTTCTTC. Variable domain in full (rest from reference TRBV9 and TRBJ2-1): DSGVTQTPKHLITATGQRVTLRCSPRSGDLSVYWYQQSLDQGLQFLIQYYNGEERAKGNILERFSAQQFPDLHSELNLSSLELGDSALYFCASSAHGTVGEQFFGPGTRLTVL.

The table lists this clonotype with many counts. The J gene is TRBJ2-3, the V gene TRBV21-1; the DNA was not used to check the table's D call, TRBD1. TRBV21-1 is a known pseudogene. The CDR3 totals 12 residues. CDR3 sequence: CASSNGGLTQYF. As DNA, the CDR3 is TGTGCCAGCAGCAATGGGGGCTTGACGCAGTATTTT.

A few counts support this clonotype. V gene TRBV7-9 combines with J gene TRBJ2-5; D unresolved. Germline V gene data show CDR1 as SEHNR and CDR2 as FQNEAQ (reference sequence). This CDR3 is 11 amino acids long. The ends were cut back, 6 bases at V and 3 bases at J, with 5 bases in the middle. This CDR3 is CASSWEETQYF. The CDR3, as DNA: TGTGCCAGCAGTTGGGAAGAGACCCAGTACTTC.

The chain couples TRBV18 to TRBJ2-7; D uncertain. Germline CDR1 and CDR2: KGHSH and LQKENI. CDR3 length equals 12 residues. V was clipped by 4 bases and J by 4 bases, with 8 bases between them. CDR3 protein: CASSRAEYEQYF. CDR3 bases: TGTGCCAGCTCACGGGCAGAATACGAGCAGTACTTC.

The chain joins TRBV5-1 to TRBJ2-3, with D perhaps matching TRBD2 (5 bases). Germline-derived CDR1 and CDR2 are SGHRS and YFSETQ. V was cut by 0 bases and J by 4 bases, with 12 bases left in between. This CDR3 comprises 15 residues. The CDR3 region is CASSLVIGSPDTQYF. CDR3 nucleotides: TGCGCCAGCAGCTTGGTGATAGGGAGTCCAGATACGCAGTATTTT.

This clonotype was seen more than once but under ten times. The rearrangement links TRBV6-1 to TRBJ2-3, with D uncertain. From germline, CDR1 is MNHNS and CDR2 SASEGT. This CDR3 has 14 residues. Trimming took 4 bases from V and 3 from J, leaving 11 bases between them. The CDR3, as DNA: TGTGCCAGCAGTGCTCTGGTTGGGACAGATACGCAGTATTTT. Protein product: CASSALVGTDTQYF.

This clonotype was seen ten or more times. The chain is built from TRBV5-1 and TRBJ2-7, with unresolved D. There are 13 residues in the CDR3. Trimming pared 0 bases from V and 4 bases from J, leaving 8 bases between. The germline gives CDR1 SGHRS, CDR2 YFSETQ. The CDR3: CASSLGLDYEQYF. CDR3 coding DNA: TGCGCCAGCAGCTTGGGCCTTGATTACGAGCAGTACTTC. Using reference TRBV5-1 and TRBJ2-7 for the parts outside the CDR3, the full variable domain is KAGVTQTPRYLIKTRGQQVTLSCSPISGHRSVSWYQQTPGQGLQFLFEYFSETQRNKGNFPGRFSGRQFSNSRSEMNVSTLELGDSALYLCASSLGLDYEQYFGPGTRLTVT.

In this sample, this clonotype turned up a few times. This rearrangement joins TRBV7-9 to TRBJ1-6; 8 positions match TRBD1. V trimming: 1 base; J trimming: 10 bases; junction bases outside the gene matches: 3. The CDR3 sequence is 14 residues long. Per the germline V gene, CDR1 is SEHNR and CDR2 is FQNEAQ (reference sequence). The CDR3 here is CASSLEQGGSPLHF. CDR3 sequence (DNA): TGTGCCAGCAGCTTAGAACAGGGGGGGTCACCCCTCCACTTT.

This clonotype was observed once. This chain joins TRBV5-1 and TRBJ2-5; no definite D call. CDR1 and CDR2 from the germline V gene are SGHRS and YFSETQ. Trimming pared 1 base from V and 4 bases from J, leaving 8 bases between. The CDR3 sequence is 13 residues long. CDR3 residues: CASSLSWGETQYF. The CDR3 DNA reads as TGCGCCAGCAGCTTGAGTTGGGGAGAGACCCAGTACTTC.

This clonotype has ten or more counts. V is TRBV7-9 and J is TRBJ2-7; tentative D call: TRBD2 (5 bases). V was shortened by 5 bases and J by 4 bases, with 6 bases between the two germline ends. Germline values: CDR1 SEHNR, CDR2 FQNEAQ (reference sequence). This CDR3 is 11 amino acids long. The CDR3 DNA follows: TGTGCCAGCAGCCGCGGGTACGAGCAGTACTTC. The encoded protein is CASSRGYEQYF.

This chain uses TRBV4-1 with TRBJ2-3; D remains ambiguous. CDR1 and CDR2 from the germline V gene are MGHRA and YSYEKL. V shed 1 base and J shed 1 base, with 9 bases lying between them. This CDR3 spans 15 amino acids. CDR3 sequence reads: CASSQVGTGTDTQYF. In DNA, the CDR3 is TGCGCCAGCAGCCAAGTAGGAACCGGCACAGATACGCAGTATTTT.

V is TRBV7-3 and J is TRBJ2-3; 9 bases fit TRBD2. This CDR3 spans 16 amino acids. The germline CDR1 and CDR2 sequences are SGHTA and FQGTGA. Losses at the gene ends were 2 bases for V and 5 bases for J; bases not matched to a gene: 8. The CDR3 spells CASSLQGGRGVDTQYF. The CDR3 DNA sequence: TGTGCCAGCAGCTTACAGGGCGGGAGGGGGGTAGATACGCAGTATTTT.

CDR3 residues: CASTDRRGGYTF. Written as DNA, the CDR3 is TGTGCCAGTACGGACAGAAGGGGTGGCTACACCTTC. This chain connects TRBV6-5 to TRBJ1-2; perhaps TRBD1 as D (6 bases). The ends were cut back, 9 bases at V and 7 bases at J, with 15 bases in the middle. The V gene's germline CDR1 is MNHEY and CDR2 SVGAGI. This CDR3 comprises 12 residues.

The genes are TRBV19 and TRBJ2-3, with 8 positions matching TRBD2. The germline V gene has CDR1 LNHDA and CDR2 SQIVND (reference sequence). This CDR3 is 14 amino acids long. V was clipped by 6 bases and J by 8 bases; unmatched bases: 10. CDR3 in amino acids: CASSSGTRFSTQYF. In nucleotides, the CDR3 is TGTGCCAGTAGCTCCGGGACTAGATTCTCTACGCAGTATTTT.

Details on this clonotype: This may come from a read error, since a much larger clone is one base off. The rearrangement joins TRBV5-1 to TRBJ2-2, with D uncertain. The length of the CDR3 is 15 residues. From germline, CDR1 is SGHRS and CDR2 YFSETQ. The DNA for the CDR3 is TGCGTCAGCAAGCCCCGACAAAGCTTAACCGGGGAGCTGTTTTTT. It is translated as CVSKPRQSLTGELFF.

V and J are TRBV24-1 and TRBJ2-3, with 10 bases fitting TRBD1. In germline, CDR1 is KGHDR, CDR2 SFDVKD. Trimming cost V 5 bases and J 4 bases; bases outside gene matches: 5. The CDR3 is made up of 15 amino acids. The CDR3 loop is CATSVGTGAADTQYF. CDR3 DNA sequence: TGTGCCACCAGTGTCGGGACAGGGGCCGCAGATACGCAGTATTTT.